Listed here are 28 T cell receptor beta chains from one sample, sequenced in a study of beta chain features in type 1 diabetes (dated by TCRdb to between 2018 and 2020). Library method: the immunoSEQ multiplex PCR assay. The entire isolated RNA was reverse transcribed using the High Capacity cDNA Reverse Transcription Kit, and thus expressed TCRB transcripts were sequenced. TCRdb obtained this table from immuneACCESS and retained in-frame rearrangements with V and J assigned. These tables miss some clones; where compared with another copy, unresolved V genes account for less than half of the shortfall, and the remainder is unexplained. A total of 220,000 or so clones appear in this sample, 55% to 70% of them only once. The ten largest make up 0.053% of the sample. Sequencing was carried out using naive CD4+ T cells from blood. This sample's cell subset or site label indicates: true naive CD4+ T cells. These receptors were obtained from a man aged 30 to 45 in good health.

The rearrangement uses TRBV23-1 and TRBJ1-5; no clear D gene. TRBV23-1 is given ORF status, its function remaining uncertain. The CDR3 extends over 11 amino acids. The ends were cut back, 8 bases at V and 7 bases at J, with 9 bases in the middle. This CDR3 reads CASRLGQPQHF. In DNA form, the CDR3 reads TGCGCCAGCCGGCTGGGGCAGCCCCAGCATTTT.

The rearrangement joins TRBV2 to TRBJ1-1; TRBD1 might be the D (6 bases). CDR1 is SNHLY, CDR2 FYNNEI, per germline. Trimming removed 6 bases from V and 6 bases from J, with 17 bases in between. CDR3 length equals 14 residues. CDR3 sequence reads: CASSLTGAPSEAFF. The CDR3 nucleotides are TGTGCCAGCAGCTTGACAGGCGCCCCTTCTGAAGCTTTCTTT.

This clone was seen once. Other DNA sequences of this sample code for an identical CDR3. The rearrangement joins TRBV9 to TRBJ2-1; 7 positions agree with TRBD2. V gave up 2 bases and J gave up 2 bases; unmatched junction bases: 4. In germline, CDR1 is SGDLS, CDR2 YYNGEE. CDR3 length equals 15 residues. This chain's CDR3 is CASSVSSGTYNEQFF. The CDR3 region has the DNA TGTGCCAGCAGCGTTTCTAGCGGAACCTACAATGAGCAGTTCTTC.

The chain employs TRBV28 and TRBJ1-2; TRBD1 aligns across 11 bases. This CDR3 spans 15 amino acids. Germline CDR1 and CDR2: MDHEN and SYDVKM. Trimming cost V 6 bases and J 7 bases; bases outside gene matches: 10. CDR3 DNA sequence: TGTGCCAGCAGCACCCCATCCGGGACAGGGGGTGGCTACACCTTC. This translates into CASSTPSGTGGGYTF.

This chain joins TRBV30 and TRBJ1-2, with D possibly being TRBD1 (5 bases). Deletions cut 5 bases from V and 9 bases from J, with 19 bases between. The CDR3 has 13 amino acids. CDR1 GTSNPN and CDR2 SVGIG come from the germline V gene (reference sequence). The CDR3 bases are TGTGCCTGGGGACCGCAGGGACTGGATAGCTACACCTTC. Protein product: CAWGPQGLDSYTF.

The gene calls are TRBV19 and TRBJ1-2; TRBD1 agrees at 8 bases. Germline V gene data show CDR1 as LNHDA and CDR2 as SQIVND (reference sequence). V trimming: 3 bases; J trimming: 5 bases; junction bases outside the gene matches: 8. The CDR3 runs 15 residues. The chain's CDR3 is CASSIRGQGRYGYTF. DNA of the CDR3: TGTGCCAGTAGTATCCGCGGACAGGGACGATATGGCTACACCTTC.

The CDR3, as DNA: TGTGCCACCAGCAGCAGGTCTTCCGGCGAGCAGTACTTC. It encodes CATSSRSSGEQYF. The rearrangement links TRBV15 to TRBJ2-7; D is ambiguous. CDR1 is LNHNV and CDR2 is YYDKDF in the germline V gene (reference sequence). V dropped 3 bases and J dropped 6 bases, with 12 bases sitting between them. CDR3 length: 13 amino acids.

V usage is TRBV6-5 and J usage is TRBJ2-1; unclear D gene. Germline V gene data show CDR1 as MNHEY and CDR2 as SVGAGI. The CDR3 sequence is 15 residues long. Trimming stripped 0 bases from V and 3 bases from J, with 9 bases between. CDR3 residues: CASSYSTTRYNEQFF. CDR3 nucleotides: TGTGCCAGCAGTTACTCAACGACTCGCTACAATGAGCAGTTCTTC.

The chain is built from TRBV27 and TRBJ2-7, with D perhaps being TRBD1 or TRBD2 (5 bases each). The CDR3 has 17 amino acids. Germline assignment: CDR1 MNHEY and CDR2 SMNVEV (reference sequence). Trimming left V 5 bases short and J 3 bases short, with 23 bases between. CDR3 residues: CASSLIVSGHLGYEQYF. The CDR3 region has the DNA TGTGCCAGCAGTCTAATAGTCTCGGGGCACCTCGGCTACGAGCAGTACTTC.

The CDR3 here is CAWLTGTTYNEQFF. The CDR3 DNA reads TGTGCCTGGCTAACAGGGACGACCTACAATGAGCAGTTCTTC. The chain couples TRBV30 to TRBJ2-1; TRBD1 is a possible D gene (6 bases). Germline V CDR1 and CDR2: GTSNPN, SVGIG (reference sequence). Trimming took 5 bases from V and 2 from J, leaving 13 bases between them. The CDR3 has 14 residues.

The rearrangement links TRBV5-6 to TRBJ2-2; weak D call: TRBD2 (6 bases). The CDR3 loop spans 12 amino acids. Per germline, CDR1 SGHDT and CDR2 YYEEEE. Trimming left V 5 bases short and J 6 bases short, with 8 bases between. The CDR3 DNA reads as TGTGCCAGCAGAAGGAGGGCCGGGGAGCTGTTTTTT. Its protein product is CASRRRAGELFF.

This clone was seen a handful of times. J is TRBJ1-1 and V is TRBV30; D remains ambiguous. CDR1 and CDR2 from the germline V gene are GTSNPN and SVGIG (reference sequence). This CDR3 is 13 amino acids long. Trimming pared 0 bases from V and 3 bases from J, leaving 8 bases between. Written as DNA, the CDR3 is TGTGCCTGGAGTGTACTTCAAGACACTGAAGCTTTCTTT. It is translated as CAWSVLQDTEAFF.

The rearrangement uses TRBV30 and TRBJ1-1; D is uncertain. The CDR3 extends over 11 amino acids. Germline CDR1 reads GTSNPN; CDR2 reads SVGIG (reference sequence). V lost 5 bases to trimming and J lost 7 bases, with 11 bases between them. The CDR3 loop reads CAWSRPGEAFF. In DNA form, the CDR3 reads TGTGCCTGGTCTAGACCAGGTGAAGCTTTCTTT.

For this clone: The identical CDR3 is also encoded by other nucleotide sequences in the sample. This CDR3 reads CASSPRGRETQYF. The DNA of the CDR3 is TGTGCCAGCAGCCCGAGGGGACGCGAGACCCAGTACTTC. The chain is built from TRBV7-2 and TRBJ2-5; TRBD1 or TRBD2 may be the D gene (5 bases each). V was shortened by 5 bases and J by 5 bases, with 12 bases between the two germline ends. This CDR3 comprises 13 residues. Germline V gene lookup returns CDR1 SGHTA and CDR2 FQGNSA.

Concerning this clone: Additional DNA sequences in this sample encode the identical CDR3. The gene calls are TRBV29-1 and TRBJ2-3, with a weak D call TRBD2 (5 bases). This CDR3 is 12 amino acids long. CDR1 and CDR2 from the germline V gene are SQVTM and ANQGSEA. Trimming shortened V by 4 bases and J by 1 base, and 6 bases separated the two germline ends. The CDR3 loop is CSVGRGTDTQYF. The CDR3 nucleotides read TGCAGCGTTGGGCGGGGCACAGATACGCAGTATTTT.

CDR3 protein: CASSSRQGSHEQYF. The DNA of the CDR3 is TGTGCCAGCAGCTCACGACAGGGTAGCCACGAGCAGTACTTC. V and J are TRBV7-9 and TRBJ2-7; 7 nucleotides align to TRBD1. V gave up 4 bases and J gave up 5 bases; unmatched junction bases: 8. The germline V gene has CDR1 SEHNR and CDR2 FQNEAQ (reference sequence). This CDR3 is 14 amino acids long. Filled out from reference TRBV7-9 and TRBJ2-7, the complete variable domain reads DTGVSQNPRHKITKRGQNVTFRCDPISEHNRLYWYRQTLGQGPEFLTYFQNEAQLEKSRLLSDRFSAERPKGSFSTLEIQRTEQGDSAMYLCASSSRQGSHEQYFGPGTRLTVT.

This chain links TRBV9 with TRBJ2-1, with 14 bases lining up with TRBD2. CDR3 size: 15 residues. The germline V gene encodes CDR1 SGDLS and CDR2 YYNGEE. Losses at the gene ends were 0 bases for V and 9 bases for J; bases not matched to a gene: 2. The CDR3 sequence is CASSVAGLAGGEQFF. The CDR3 region has the DNA TGTGCCAGCAGCGTAGCCGGACTAGCGGGAGGTGAGCAGTTCTTC.

This clone was counted a few times. The chain links TRBV2 to TRBJ1-6; D perhaps matches TRBD1 (5 bases). Trimming shortened V by 7 bases and J by 5 bases, and 12 bases separated the two germline ends. Germline values: CDR1 SNHLY, CDR2 FYNNEI. CDR3 length: 14 residues. The DNA of the CDR3 is TGTGCCAGCAAGGCGACAGTGAATAATTCACCCCTCCACTTT. This translates into CASKATVNNSPLHF.

This clone was observed a few times. The chain uses TRBV29-1 and TRBJ2-7; D may be TRBD1 or TRBD2 (5 bases each). The V end lost 6 bases, the J end lost 4 bases, and 16 bases lay between the germline ends. This CDR3 has 13 amino acids. CDR1 is SQVTM and CDR2 is ANQGSEA in the germline V gene. CDR3 protein: CSVRTERTYEQYF. The CDR3 DNA follows: TGCAGCGTCCGGACGGAGCGGACATACGAGCAGTACTTC.

The CDR3 region has the DNA TGCGCCAGCAGAGAATCCGGGACATCAAGCTACGAGCAGTACTTC. The encoded protein is CASRESGTSSYEQYF. The gene calls are TRBV5-1 and TRBJ2-7; possible D gene TRBD1, 6 bases. The germline V and J ends were trimmed by 5 bases and 3 bases, with 18 bases remaining between them. CDR3 length: 15 amino acids. Per the germline V gene, CDR1 is SGHRS and CDR2 is YFSETQ.

The chain carries TRBV5-1 and TRBJ2-5; 9 bases fit TRBD2. V trimming: 2 bases; J trimming: 3 bases; junction bases outside the gene matches: 11. Looked up from germline, CDR1 is SGHRS and CDR2 is YFSETQ. The CDR3 loop spans 17 amino acids. The CDR3 protein is CASSFGSSGGTKETQYF. For the CDR3, the DNA is TGCGCCAGCAGCTTCGGGTCCAGCGGGGGGACTAAAGAGACCCAGTACTTC.

The J gene is TRBJ2-1, the V gene TRBV14; perhaps TRBD2 as D (5 bases). Germline CDR1 reads SGHDN; CDR2 reads FVKESK. V was shortened by 4 bases and J by 6 bases, with 10 bases between the two germline ends. The CDR3 runs 13 residues. CDR3 sequence reads: CASSPSRGNEQFF. DNA for the CDR3: TGTGCCAGCAGCCCCTCTCGGGGCAATGAGCAGTTCTTC.

V gene TRBV7-9 combines with J gene TRBJ2-3; D ambiguous. The germline V and J ends were trimmed by 2 bases and 8 bases, with 8 bases remaining between them. The germline V gene encodes CDR1 SEHNR and CDR2 FQNEAQ (reference sequence). The CDR3 is 12 amino acids. CDR3 sequence: CASSLMMGTQYF. CDR3 nucleotide sequence: TGTGCCAGCAGCTTAATGATGGGTACGCAGTATTTT.

This chain links TRBV15 with TRBJ2-4; TRBD1 or TRBD2 may be the D gene (5 bases each). The CDR3 runs to 13 residues. V was trimmed by 0 bases and J by 12 bases, leaving 12 bases between them. Looked up from germline, CDR1 is LNHNV and CDR2 is YYDKDF (reference sequence). As DNA, the CDR3 is TGTGCCACCAGCAGAGATATGGGGGAGACTCAGTACTTC. This codes for CATSRDMGETQYF.

The chain carries TRBV2 and TRBJ2-3; 7 bases align to TRBD1. The V gene end was trimmed by 2 bases and the J gene end by 5 bases; junction bases not matched to a gene: 10. Germline loops: CDR1 SNHLY, CDR2 FYNNEI. The CDR3 consists of 16 residues. The CDR3 coding sequence is TGTGCCAGCAGTGAACCACAGGGGCCATACGGAGATACGCAGTATTTT. Protein sequence: CASSEPQGPYGDTQYF.

This clone occurred a few times. The genes are TRBV29-1 and TRBJ2-5; D perhaps matches TRBD2 (6 bases). CDR1 and CDR2 (germline): SQVTM, ANQGSEA. The CDR3 has 13 amino acids. V lost 4 bases, J lost 1 base, and 10 bases lay in between. CDR3 residues: CSVGRGSQETQYF. In DNA form, the CDR3 reads TGCAGCGTTGGTCGGGGGTCCCAAGAGACCCAGTACTTC.

This chain links TRBV15 with TRBJ1-1; D remains unclear. CDR3 length: 13 residues. Trimming shortened V by 1 base and J by 3 bases, and 6 bases separated the two germline ends. Germline V gives CDR1 LNHNV, CDR2 YYDKDF (reference sequence). The CDR3 nucleotides read TGTGCCACCAGCAGAGTTGAGTACACTGAAGCTTTCTTT. Translated: CATSRVEYTEAFF. Full variable domain (remainder filled in from reference TRBV15 and TRBJ1-1): DAMVIQNPRYQVTQFGKPVTLSCSQTLNHNVMYWYQQKSSQAPKLLFHYYDKDFNNEADTPDNFQSRRPNTSFCFLDIRSPGLGDTAMYLCATSRVEYTEAFFGQGTRLTVV.

For the CDR3, the DNA is TGTGCCATCCAGCCGGGACAGGGGACTAATGAAAAACTGTTTTTT. Residues: CAIQPGQGTNEKLFF. The J gene is TRBJ1-4, the V gene TRBV10-3; the match to TRBD1 covers 10 bases. Looked up from germline, CDR1 is ENHRY and CDR2 is SYGVKD. V trimming: 8 bases; J trimming: 2 bases; junction bases outside the gene matches: 5. The CDR3 runs 15 residues.